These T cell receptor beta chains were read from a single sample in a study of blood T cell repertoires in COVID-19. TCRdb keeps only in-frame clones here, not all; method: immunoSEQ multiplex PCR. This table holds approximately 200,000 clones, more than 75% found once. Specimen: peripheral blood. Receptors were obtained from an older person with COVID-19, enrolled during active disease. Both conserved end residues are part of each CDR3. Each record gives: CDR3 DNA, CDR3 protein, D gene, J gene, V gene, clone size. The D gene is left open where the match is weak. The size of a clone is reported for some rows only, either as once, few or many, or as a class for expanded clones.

TGTGCCAGCTCTTGGGGGACTAGCTCCTATAATTCACCCCTCCACTTT CASSWGTSSYNSPLHF NA TRBJ1-6 TRBV2 once
TGCAGTGCTAGTCAGACAGAGGTTGACTATGGCTACACCTTC CSASQTEVDYGYTF NA TRBJ1-2 TRBV20-1 NA
TGTGCCAGCAGCCTAGGGGGCACTAATGAAAAACTGTTTTTT CASSLGGTNEKLFF TRBD1 TRBJ1-4 TRBV2 NA
TGCGCCAGCAGCCAAGAGTTCCGAGGCAGGGACCAAGAGACCCAGTACTTC CASSQEFRGRDQETQYF NA TRBJ2-5 TRBV4-1 NA
TGTGCCAGCAGTTTGCGACAGGGGAATCAGCCCCAGCATTTT CASSLRQGNQPQHF TRBD1 TRBJ1-5 TRBV6-2/TRBV6-3 NA
TGTGCCAGCAGCCGTTACAATGAGCAGTTCTTC CASSRYNEQFF NA TRBJ2-1 TRBV11-2 NA
TGTGCCAGCAGGCTGGGAGTAAACGAGCAGTACTTC CASRLGVNEQYF NA TRBJ2-7 TRBV3-1/TRBV3-2 NA
TGTGCCAGCAGTTTAGGCAGGGAAGAGACCCAGTACTTC CASSLGREETQYF NA TRBJ2-5 TRBV12-3/TRBV12-4 once
TGTGCCAGCAGCTTTTCGAGCGGAAACACAGATACGCAGTATTTT CASSFSSGNTDTQYF NA TRBJ2-3 TRBV7-3 NA
TGTGCCAGCAGCAACCCGACAGGGACGAACACCGGGGAGCTGTTTTTT CASSNPTGTNTGELFF NA TRBJ2-2 TRBV21-1 NA
TGTGCCAGCTCACCACGCGAGGAGGTAATCAGCCCCCAGCATTTT CASSPREEVISPQHF NA TRBJ1-5 TRBV18 NA
TGTGCCAGCAGGGGCGCTAAAGGGGTCAATTCACCCCTCCACTTT CASRGAKGVNSPLHF NA TRBJ1-6 TRBV6-5 few
TGCAGTGCTAGTCTTAGCGTAGCAGATACGCAGTATTTT CSASLSVADTQYF NA TRBJ2-3 TRBV20-1 NA
TGTGCCAGCAGCTTCAGGGGGGCAGCGAACGAGCAGTTCTTC CASSFRGAANEQFF NA TRBJ2-1 TRBV5-4 NA
TGTGCCAGCAGCCAACTTACCTACGAGCAGTACTTC CASSQLTYEQYF NA TRBJ2-7 TRBV14 NA
TGCGCCAGCAGCCCCACCTTAACAGGGAGCGGGCCCCAGCATTTT CASSPTLTGSGPQHF NA TRBJ1-5 TRBV4-1 few
TGTGCCAGCAGCCCACGGGACAGGGGTTCGAACACTGAAGCTTTCTTT CASSPRDRGSNTEAFF TRBD1 TRBJ1-1 TRBV7-8 NA
TGTGCCAGCAGCATGCGGGGGCCCTCCTACAATGAGCAGTTCTTC CASSMRGPSYNEQFF NA TRBJ2-1 TRBV6-5 NA
TGTGCCAGCAGTTCACTCCTAGCGGGCGTCCGCACAGATACGCAGTATTTT CASSSLLAGVRTDTQYF TRBD2 TRBJ2-3 TRBV7-9 NA
TGTGCCAGCAGCTTAGGAGCAGGTTTGTCATCGGAGCAGTACTTC CASSLGAGLSSEQYF NA TRBJ2-7 TRBV7-9 NA
TGTGCCAGTAGTATTAAGGGAGCGGGAGAGCCCTACGAGCAGTACTTC CASSIKGAGEPYEQYF TRBD2 TRBJ2-7 TRBV19 NA
TGTGCCGGGGAAAGGGAGTTCATCTACGAGCAGTACTTC CAGEREFIYEQYF NA TRBJ2-7 TRBV5-3 NA
TGTGCCAGCAGCCAACTAGCGGTTGGCGAGCAGTACTTC CASSQLAVGEQYF TRBD2 TRBJ2-7 TRBV14 NA
TGCGCCAGCAGCGAGGACAGAGGAAACTATGGCTACACCTTC CASSEDRGNYGYTF NA TRBJ1-2 TRBV5-1 NA
TGTGCCAGCAGTGACCTCAGGGAGGGTACCTACGAGCAGTACTTC CASSDLREGTYEQYF TRBD2 TRBJ2-7 TRBV6-1 NA
TGTGCCAGCAGTGAGGGGACTAGCAAAGAGACCCAGTACTTC CASSEGTSKETQYF TRBD2 TRBJ2-5 TRBV2 NA
TGTGCCAGCAGCTTCTACGGGGGTAATTCACCCCTCCACTTT CASSFYGGNSPLHF NA TRBJ1-6 TRBV14 NA
TGTGCCAGCAGGCCGCTAGCGGCCCAAGAGACCCAGTACTTC CASRPLAAQETQYF TRBD2 TRBJ2-5 TRBV3-1/TRBV3-2 NA
TGCGCCAGCAGCCTCGGGACTAGCGGTACTAGCACAGATACGCAGTATTTT CASSLGTSGTSTDTQYF TRBD2 TRBJ2-3 TRBV4-3 NA
TGTGCCAGCAGTGGGGCTGGGCAGGAGTACTACAATGAGCAGTTCTTC CASSGAGQEYYNEQFF NA TRBJ2-1 TRBV6-2/TRBV6-3 NA
TGCGCCAGCAGCTCAACCCAAGCGGGAGAACGTGGCAATGAGCAGTTCTTC CASSSTQAGERGNEQFF TRBD2 TRBJ2-1 TRBV5-1 NA
TGTGCCAGCAGTGGTAACGGAGTTTCGTATAGCAATCAGCCCCAGCATTTT CASSGNGVSYSNQPQHF NA TRBJ1-5 TRBV2 NA
TGTGCCAGCAGCGAACGGGACAGGGGGCGAGATGAGCAGTTCTTC CASSERDRGRDEQFF TRBD1 TRBJ2-1 TRBV9 many
TGTGCCAGCAGTTTAGTTAAAGCTTTCTTT CASSLVKAFF NA TRBJ1-1 TRBV12-3/TRBV12-4 once
TGTGCCTGGGACAGGGTTTCTGGAAACACCATATATTTT CAWDRVSGNTIYF TRBD1 TRBJ1-3 TRBV30 few
TGTGCCAGCAGCTTAATGGTCGGACTAGCGAAAACCGCGAACACCGGGGAGCTGTTTTTT CASSLMVGLAKTANTGELFF TRBD2 TRBJ2-2 TRBV11-3 NA
TGCAGCGTTGCTGTCGGGAGCGACGAGCAGTACTTC CSVAVGSDEQYF NA TRBJ2-7 TRBV29-1 NA
TGTGCCAGTAGTATAGACTTCACTAGCGGGCGTGGGAAGGGTAGTGAGCAGTTCTTC CASSIDFTSGRGKGSEQFF TRBD2 TRBJ2-1 TRBV19 NA
TGTGCCAGCATCTTGGCGGCAGGGGGCACTGGAAACACCATATATTTT CASILAAGGTGNTIYF TRBD1 TRBJ1-3 TRBV2 NA
TGTGCCACCAGTCTAGCTAGGGGGGGGGCAGATACGCAGTATTTT CATSLARGGADTQYF NA TRBJ2-3 TRBV15 NA
TGTGCCAGCTCACTAACCAGCGGGAGCGGCACAGATACGCAGTATTTT CASSLTSGSGTDTQYF TRBD2 TRBJ2-3 TRBV18 NA
TGTGCCATCAGGCCCGGGACTAGCGGCTTAGATTCCTACGAGCAGTACTTC CAIRPGTSGLDSYEQYF TRBD2 TRBJ2-7 TRBV10-3 NA